Listed below are T cell receptor beta chains from one sample, sequenced in a study of neurological immune-mediated disorders. One entry per CDR3 protein, called by TCRdb with MiXCR from the 5' RACE reads. The sample carries tens of thousands of distinct CDR3 sequences, less than 5.5% recorded once. Source material: PBMCs. All receptors come from a man aged 18-30 years with multiple sclerosis. CDR3s leave out the opening cysteine and the closing phenylalanine or tryptophan.

length,V,CDR3
13,TRBV15,ATSSKPNTGQPQH
13,TRBV24-1,ATSSGGSSYNEQF
13,TRBV4-2,ASSQTGSYQETQY
13,TRBV11-2,ASSFGAGQYYEQY
13,TRBV7-2,ASSLYGGSGNTIY
13,TRBV7-2,ASSFRDSGSDTQY
12,TRBV12-3/TRBV12-4,ASRPGQGAYEQY
12,TRBV7-2,ASSLGTGLETQY
14,TRBV11-2,ASSLGRGKRNTEAF
13,TRBV12-3/TRBV12-4,ASSPAQNSNYGYT
11,TRBV24-1,ATSEEKAGGQF